This TCR beta chain was retrieved from a study of CD8+ T cells in alopecia areata. Study overall: Each of the treated patients was given oral tofacitinib, 5 to 10 mg twice daily, for moderate-to-severe alopecia areata. Findings of the study overall: Resident alphabeta T-cell populations of normal skin are likewise subject to sequencing in scalp samples. The study found higher clonality in lesional than normal scalp, especially in alopecia totalis/universalis.

Trimming took 0 bases from V and 7 from J, leaving 10 bases between them. Germline CDR1 reads SGHRS; CDR2 reads YFSETQ. The CDR3 loop spans 14 amino acids. Reverse transcribed after extraction, RNA yielded cDNA as the sequencing template. Repertoires were generated with immunoSEQ multiplex PCR, while TCRdb's copy carries only in-frame clones and drops some. Among 110,000 to 150,000 clones listed, roughly 53% were seen once. Regarding this clone: The antigen is unknown.

The source was CD4+ T cells sorted from blood, collected at week 0. This TCR was sampled from a human donor with alopecia areata. The chain recombines TRBV5-1 with TRBJ1-4, with D unresolved. CDR3: CASSLGGLTEKLFF. CDR3 DNA sequence: TGCGCCAGCAGCTTGGGGGGATTGACTGAAAAACTGTTTTTT.